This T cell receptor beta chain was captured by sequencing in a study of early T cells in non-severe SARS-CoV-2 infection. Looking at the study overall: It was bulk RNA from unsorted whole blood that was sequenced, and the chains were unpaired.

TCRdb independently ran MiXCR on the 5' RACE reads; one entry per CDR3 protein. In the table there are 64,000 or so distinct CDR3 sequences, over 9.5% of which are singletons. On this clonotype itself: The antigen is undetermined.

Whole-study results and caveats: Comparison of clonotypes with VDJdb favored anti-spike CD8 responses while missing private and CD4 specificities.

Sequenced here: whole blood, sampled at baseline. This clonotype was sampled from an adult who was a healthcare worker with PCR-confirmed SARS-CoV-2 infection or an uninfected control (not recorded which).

CDR3 loop: CASSQGVPGELFF. DNA of the CDR3: TGCGCCAGCAGCCAAGGAGTTCCCGGGGAGCTGTTTTTT. This sequence joins TRBV4-3 and TRBJ2-2, with D uncertain. Germline V gene data show CDR1 as LGHNA and CDR2 as YSLEER. Trimming cost V 1 base and J 6 bases, with 6 bases left between them. CDR3 size: 13 residues.